The T cell receptor beta chain described here comes from a study of T cells expressing NK-cell markers (dated by TCRdb to about 2020). As for the study more broadly: TCR beta-chain repertoires were profiled in sorted CD3+CD56+NKG2C+, CD3+CD56+NKG2C- and CD3+CD56-NKG2C+ T-cell subsets from fewer than 10 donors. Seven of the eight sequenced donors were HCMV-seropositive and one was HCMV-seronegative. The study sequenced eight donors, all healthy volunteers chosen at random: three men and five women. Sequencing of the libraries produced 2 x 150 bp reads on Illumina HiSeq 2000/2500, MiSeq or NextSeq.

A commercial ELISA kit detecting HCMV-specific IgG in serum was used to determine HCMV serostatus. Ficoll density gradient centrifugation was used to isolate peripheral blood mononuclear cells from blood. The germline V gene sets CDR1 to SGHTA and CDR2 to FQGNSA. From cysteine to phenylalanine, the CDR3 is 12 amino acids long. A DNA sequence was not provided. The sequencer was an Illumina HiSeq 2000. The TCR beta cDNA libraries were made using 5'RACE template switching, a step that added both a universal primer site and unique molecular identifiers. Synthesis of cDNA was primed from the TCR beta constant segment and was followed by two consecutive PCR amplification steps. Turning to the authors' computational methods: MIGEC handled demultiplexing of the reads and grouping by UMI, while MiTCR was used to assemble and quantify clonotypes. To remove erroneous sequences, TCR cDNA sequences were retained only when supported by two or more reads. The tcR package was used for downstream repertoire analysis, with clonotypes matched between fractions based on CDR3 nucleotide sequence plus V segment. Antigen specificity was annotated against VDJdb with VDJmatch, allowing one amino acid substitution in CDR3. Each entry corresponds to one CDR3 protein sequence from reads that TCRdb reprocessed, and DNA is not given. TCRdb assigned the V and J calls; the authors' analysis was not used. The table kept for this sample lists a few hundred thousand distinct CDR3 sequences. The ten largest make up 5% to 5.5% of the sample.

To note about this clonotype: Its antigen target is currently unknown.

Findings and caveats that apply to the study as a whole: Those dominant clonotypes were again the most abundant among CD3+CD56-NKG2C+ cells in a handful of donors, at about 28.3-60.1%. In several donors, the dominant CD3+CD56+NKG2C+ clonotypes were among the top 10 CD8+ clonotypes and accounted for roughly 1.0-7.5% of CD8+ T cells. Whether the expanded NKG2C-expressing T cell clones were specific for HCMV antigens remained unclear.

Sequences were obtained from blood T cells: a sorted CD56 or NKG2C T cell subset, CD4+ or CD8+ T cells, or bulk PBMC T cells (not recorded which). The receptor was derived from a man aged 18-69 years in good health. The chain is assembled from TRBV7-2 and TRBJ1-3. The encoded CDR3 is CASSLGRNTIYF.